Shown below are 19 T cell receptor beta chains from a single sample sequenced in a study of T-cell reconstitution after alpha-beta-depleted transplantation in children. For TCRbeta, the library was prepared with unique molecular identifiers. TCRdb analysed the PCR reads with MiXCR anew, one entry per CDR3 protein. This table holds around 70,000 distinct CDR3 sequences, roughly a tenth found once. The input for sequencing was PBMCs, taken before TCRalphabeta/CD19-depleted stem cell transplant. The receptors stem from a boy between 5 and 17 years old with acute myeloid leukemia, due to receive a stem cell transplant.

This clonotype was seen at least ten times. The chain combines TRBV29-1 with TRBJ1-1; D is unresolved. This CDR3 has 10 residues. CDR1 and CDR2 from the germline V gene are SQVTM and ANQGSEA. With 6 bases removed from V and 4 bases from J, the gap between germline ends came to 6 bases. CDR3 in DNA: TGCAGCGTGTCAGGCACTGAAGCTTTCTTT. This translates into CSVSGTEAFF.

This clonotype was seen ten or more times. CDR3 nucleotides: TGTGCCATCAGTGACCCGACTAGCGGGAGGACCTACGAGCAGTACTTC. The encoded protein is CAISDPTSGRTYEQYF. This chain uses TRBV10-3 with TRBJ2-7, with 13 bases matching TRBD2. V lost 3 bases and J lost 2; bases outside the gene matches: 4. Per germline, CDR1 ENHRY and CDR2 SYGVKD. The CDR3 loop spans 16 amino acids.

Of note for this clonotype: This may arise from a read error, as a much more abundant clone is one base away. V gene TRBV11-2 combines with J gene TRBJ2-5, with unresolved D. The CDR3 covers 16 residues. The V gene lost 2 bases and the J gene lost 2 bases, with 15 bases spanning the gap. Germline CDR1 reads SGHAT; CDR2 reads FQNNGV. The CDR3 DNA is TGTGCCAGCAGCTTAAAGGGCAGTATTCTTCAAGAGACCCAGTACTTC. Translation gives CASSLKGSILQETQYF. Supplemented by reference TRBV11-2 and TRBJ2-5, the full variable domain reads EAGVAQSPRYKIIEKRQSVAFWCNPISGHATLYWYQQILGQGPKLLIQFQNNGVVDDSQLPKDRFSAERLKGVDSTLKIQPAKLEDSAVYLCASSLKGSILQETQYFGPGTRLLVL.

This clonotype was seen many times. The V and J genes are TRBV12-3 or TRBV12-4 and TRBJ2-2, with D maybe TRBD2 (5 bases). This CDR3 has 14 amino acids. Deletions cut 8 bases from V and 5 bases from J, with 15 bases between. CDR3 protein: CASGRTGRTGELFF. DNA of the CDR3: TGTGCCAGCGGGCGGACGGGAAGGACCGGGGAGCTGTTTTTT.

This clonotype was seen repeatedly, ten times or more. The chain recombines TRBV7-9 with TRBJ2-5; a weak D match, TRBD1 (6 bases). Trimming pared 6 bases from V and 1 base from J, leaving 21 bases between. In germline, CDR1 is SEHNR, CDR2 FQNEAQ (reference sequence). This CDR3 is 17 amino acids long. The CDR3 is CASRPGVGPNLQETQYF. The CDR3 coding sequence is TGTGCCAGCAGGCCAGGGGTGGGACCAAACCTCCAAGAGACCCAGTACTTC.

This clonotype was seen many times. The chain employs TRBV7-2 and TRBJ2-3, with 8 bases aligning to TRBD2. V gave up 3 bases and J gave up 2 bases; unmatched junction bases: 1. The CDR3 is 14 amino acids. In germline, CDR1 is SGHTA, CDR2 FQGNSA. In DNA, the CDR3 is TGTGCCAGCAGCTTCGGACTAGCCACAGATACGCAGTATTTT. This gives the protein CASSFGLATDTQYF.

This clonotype was recorded at least ten times. The chain recombines TRBV27 with TRBJ2-1, with TRBD2 matching over 10 bases. Unmatched junction bases numbered 12, after V lost 3 bases and J lost 7 bases. The CDR3 is 17 residues long. In germline, CDR1 is MNHEY, CDR2 SMNVEV (reference sequence). CDR3: CASSFIPEAGGPNEQFF. Here the CDR3 DNA reads TGTGCCAGCAGTTTTATCCCCGAAGCGGGAGGGCCTAATGAGCAGTTCTTC.

This clonotype has only a few counts. V gene TRBV13 combines with J gene TRBJ1-2, with 7 bases lining up with TRBD1. The CDR3 loop spans 16 amino acids. J lost 4 bases, V lost 3 bases, and 11 bases had no gene match. The germline V gene encodes CDR1 PRHDT and CDR2 FYEKMQ (reference sequence). CDR3 sequence (DNA): TGTGCCAGCAGCTTGGGGACAGCTGCTAACGTCTATGGCTACACCTTC. Translated, it gives CASSLGTAANVYGYTF.

This clonotype was observed a single time. The chain links TRBV12-3 or TRBV12-4 to TRBJ2-1, with a possible D match to TRBD2 (6 bases). V was trimmed by 6 bases and J by 1 base, leaving 16 bases between them. There are 16 residues in the CDR3. The CDR3 DNA follows: TGTGCCAGCAGGAAAGCGGGCCTCCAATCCTACAATGAGCAGTTCTTC. Translated: CASRKAGLQSYNEQFF.

The gene calls are TRBV10-2 and TRBJ1-1; D is ambiguous. The CDR3 runs to 12 residues. The V end was cut by 4 bases, the J end by 1 base, with 4 bases between. In germline, CDR1 is WSHSY, CDR2 SAAADI. The DNA for the CDR3 is TGCGCCAGCAGTGGAAAGAACACTGAAGCTTTCTTT. Protein sequence: CASSGKNTEAFF.

The rearrangement links TRBV11-2 to TRBJ2-7; 7 bases line up with TRBD1. The V gene's germline CDR1 is SGHAT and CDR2 FQNNGV. CDR3 size: 13 residues. The V gene end was trimmed by 3 bases and the J gene end by 2 bases; junction bases not matched to a gene: 1. For the CDR3, the DNA is TGTGCCAGCAGCTTGACAGGGCCCTACGAGCAGTACTTC. It specifies CASSLTGPYEQYF.

Many counts were recorded for this clonotype. The V call is TRBV4-1, the J call TRBJ1-1, with TRBD1 as a possible D gene (6 bases). The CDR3 is 14 residues long. The V gene's germline CDR1 is MGHRA and CDR2 YSYEKL. The germline V and J ends were trimmed by 2 bases and 4 bases, with 11 bases remaining between them. CDR3 DNA: TGCGCCAGCAGCCAACCGCAGGGGAGCACTGAAGCTTTCTTT. It is translated as CASSQPQGSTEAFF.

This clonotype was found a few times. The J gene is TRBJ2-1, the V gene TRBV27, with D perhaps being TRBD1 or TRBD2 (5 bases each). The V end lost 5 bases, the J end lost 7 bases, and 9 bases lay between the germline ends. This CDR3 contains 12 residues. Per the germline V gene, CDR1 is MNHEY and CDR2 is SMNVEV (reference sequence). The DNA for the CDR3 is TGTGCCAGCAGTGCGAGGGGTAATGAGCAGTTCTTC. It encodes CASSARGNEQFF.

The CDR3 sequence: CASSNRIARDLNYEQYF. CDR3 bases: TGTGCCAGCAGCAATAGAATTGCCCGGGACCTCAACTACGAGCAGTACTTC. This chain uses TRBV6-1 with TRBJ2-7; perhaps D is TRBD1 or TRBD2 (5 bases each). Germline V gene lookup returns CDR1 MNHNS and CDR2 SASEGT. Trimming shortened V by 6 bases and J by 3 bases, and 24 bases separated the two germline ends. This CDR3 spans 17 amino acids.

The V gene is TRBV7-9, the J gene TRBJ2-7; 7 nucleotides agree with TRBD1. Trimming took 3 bases from V and 1 from J; bases not matched to a gene: 3. The CDR3 runs to 14 residues. Per germline, CDR1 SEHNR and CDR2 FQNEAQ (reference sequence). CDR3 DNA: TGTGCCAGCAGCTTCTCGGGACAGTCCTACGAGCAGTACTTC. As protein: CASSFSGQSYEQYF. Full variable domain (rest looked up from reference TRBV7-9 and TRBJ2-7): DTGVSQNPRHKITKRGQNVTFRCDPISEHNRLYWYRQTLGQGPEFLTYFQNEAQLEKSRLLSDRFSAERPKGSFSTLEIQRTEQGDSAMYLCASSFSGQSYEQYFGPGTRLTVT.

This clonotype has at least ten counts. The chain combines TRBV27 with TRBJ1-1; 10 bases align to TRBD1. The trim removed 8 bases at V and 1 base at J, leaving 7 bases unmatched. CDR3 length equals 15 residues. Per the germline V gene, CDR1 is MNHEY and CDR2 is SMNVEV (reference sequence). The CDR3 loop reads CASLNRQGANTEAFF. Here the CDR3 DNA reads TGTGCCAGCCTTAACCGACAGGGGGCGAACACTGAAGCTTTCTTT.

This clonotype has at least ten counts. This chain links TRBV4-1 with TRBJ1-5, with D uncertain. Per the germline V gene, CDR1 is MGHRA and CDR2 is YSYEKL. CDR3 length equals 16 residues. Trimming took off 0 bases at V and 2 bases at J, with 11 bases between the two ends. The CDR3 protein is CASSQDPGNGNQPQHF. The CDR3 DNA is TGCGCCAGCAGCCAAGATCCTGGAAACGGCAATCAGCCCCAGCATTTT.

This clonotype was counted at least ten times. This chain uses TRBV15 with TRBJ2-1; the D is unclear. This CDR3 has 15 amino acids. Germline values: CDR1 LNHNV, CDR2 YYDKDF (reference sequence). V was trimmed by 3 bases and J by 6 bases, leaving 15 bases between them. CDR3 protein: CATSSLRIPANEQFF. In DNA form, the CDR3 reads TGTGCCACCAGCAGCCTTAGAATTCCGGCCAATGAGCAGTTCTTC. Combining the CDR3 with reference TRBV15 and TRBJ2-1 gives the whole variable domain DAMVIQNPRYQVTQFGKPVTLSCSQTLNHNVMYWYQQKSSQAPKLLFHYYDKDFNNEADTPDNFQSRRPNTSFCFLDIRSPGLGDTAMYLCATSSLRIPANEQFFGPGTRLTVL.

This clonotype was seen repeatedly, ten times or more. J is TRBJ2-2 and V is TRBV25-1; TRBD1 agrees at 9 bases. Germline V lookup: CDR1 MGHDK, CDR2 SYGVNS. V lost 3 bases and J lost 3; bases outside the gene matches: 5. CDR3 length: 16 residues. CDR3 sequence reads: CASSDDGTGHTGELFF. In nucleotides, the CDR3 is TGTGCCAGCAGTGATGATGGGACAGGGCACACCGGGGAGCTGTTTTTT.